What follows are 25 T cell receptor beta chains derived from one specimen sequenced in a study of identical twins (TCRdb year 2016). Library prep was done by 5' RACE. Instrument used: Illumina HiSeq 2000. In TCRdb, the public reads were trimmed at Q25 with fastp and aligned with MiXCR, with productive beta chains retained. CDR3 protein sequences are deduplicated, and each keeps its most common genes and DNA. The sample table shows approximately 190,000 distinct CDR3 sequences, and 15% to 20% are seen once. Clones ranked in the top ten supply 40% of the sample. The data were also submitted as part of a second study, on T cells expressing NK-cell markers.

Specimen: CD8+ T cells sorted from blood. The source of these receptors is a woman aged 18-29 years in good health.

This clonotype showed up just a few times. CDR3 sequence reads: CASSFGQFF. The CDR3 region has the DNA TGTGCCAGCAGCTTTGGGCAGTTCTTC. The rearrangement joins TRBV7-2 to TRBJ2-1; D uncertain. The V gene's germline CDR1 is SGHTA and CDR2 FQGNSA. V was pared by 3 bases and J by 12 bases, with 3 bases between. This CDR3 is 9 amino acids long. Variable domain in full (rest from reference TRBV7-2 and TRBJ2-1): GAGVSQSPSNKVTEKGKDVELRCDPISGHTALYWYRQSLGQGLEFLIYFQGNSAPDKSGLPSDRFSAERTGGSVSTLTIQRTQQEDSAVYLCASSFGQFFGPGTRLTVL.

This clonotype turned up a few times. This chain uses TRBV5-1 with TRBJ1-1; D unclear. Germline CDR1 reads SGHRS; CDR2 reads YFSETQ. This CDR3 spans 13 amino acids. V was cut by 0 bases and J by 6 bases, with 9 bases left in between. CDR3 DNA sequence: TGCGCCAGCAGCTTGGCCGTCGGACCTGAAGCTTTCTTT. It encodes CASSLAVGPEAFF.

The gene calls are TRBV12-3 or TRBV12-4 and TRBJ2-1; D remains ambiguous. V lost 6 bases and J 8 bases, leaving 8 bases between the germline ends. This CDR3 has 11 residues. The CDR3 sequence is CASSPIDEQFF. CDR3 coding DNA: TGTGCCAGCAGCCCCATAGATGAGCAGTTCTTC.

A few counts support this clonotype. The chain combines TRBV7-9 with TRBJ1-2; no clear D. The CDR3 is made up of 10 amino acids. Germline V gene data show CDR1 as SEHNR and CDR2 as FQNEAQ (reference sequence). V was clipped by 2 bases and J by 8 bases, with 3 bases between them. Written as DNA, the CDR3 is TGTGCCAGCAGCTTATTAGGCTACACCTTC. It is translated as CASSLLGYTF.

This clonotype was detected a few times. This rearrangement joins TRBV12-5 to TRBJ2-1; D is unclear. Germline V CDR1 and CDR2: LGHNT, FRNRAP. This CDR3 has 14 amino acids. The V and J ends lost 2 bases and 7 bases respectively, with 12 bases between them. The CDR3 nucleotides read TGTGCTAGTGGTTTGAATATGGCGAGTAATGAGCAGTTCTTC. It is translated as CASGLNMASNEQFF.

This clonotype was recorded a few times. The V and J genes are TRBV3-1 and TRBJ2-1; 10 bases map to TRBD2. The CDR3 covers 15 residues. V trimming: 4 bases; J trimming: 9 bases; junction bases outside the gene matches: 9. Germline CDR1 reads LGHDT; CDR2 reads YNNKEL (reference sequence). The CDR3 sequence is CASSPNPGTSVEQFF. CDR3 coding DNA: TGTGCCAGCAGCCCGAACCCCGGGACTAGCGTTGAGCAGTTCTTC.

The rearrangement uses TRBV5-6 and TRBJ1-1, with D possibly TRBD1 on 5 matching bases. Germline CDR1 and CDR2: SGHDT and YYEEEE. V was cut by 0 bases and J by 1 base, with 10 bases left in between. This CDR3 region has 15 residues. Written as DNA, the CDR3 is TGTGCCAGCAGCTTGGGACTTGGGGGGAACACTGAAGCTTTCTTT. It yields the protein CASSLGLGGNTEAFF.

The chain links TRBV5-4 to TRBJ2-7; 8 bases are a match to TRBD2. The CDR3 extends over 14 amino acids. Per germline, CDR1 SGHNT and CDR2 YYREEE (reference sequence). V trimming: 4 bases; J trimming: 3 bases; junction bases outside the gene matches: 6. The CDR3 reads CASSENRGGYEQYF. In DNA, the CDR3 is TGTGCCAGCAGCGAGAACCGGGGGGGCTACGAGCAGTACTTC.

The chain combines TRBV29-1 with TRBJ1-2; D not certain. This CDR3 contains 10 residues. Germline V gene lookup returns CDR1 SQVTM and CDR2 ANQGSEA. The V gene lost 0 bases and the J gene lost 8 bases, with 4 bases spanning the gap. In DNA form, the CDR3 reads TGCAGCGTTGAAGATCTCGGCTACACCTTC. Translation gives CSVEDLGYTF.

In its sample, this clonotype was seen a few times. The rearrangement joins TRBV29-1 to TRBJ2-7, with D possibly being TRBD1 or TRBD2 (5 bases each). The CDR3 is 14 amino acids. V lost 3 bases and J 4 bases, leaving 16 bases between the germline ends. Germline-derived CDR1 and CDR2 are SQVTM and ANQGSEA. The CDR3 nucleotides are TGCAGCGTTGATTCTGGGGGTAGTATGTACGAGCAGTACTTC. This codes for CSVDSGGSMYEQYF.

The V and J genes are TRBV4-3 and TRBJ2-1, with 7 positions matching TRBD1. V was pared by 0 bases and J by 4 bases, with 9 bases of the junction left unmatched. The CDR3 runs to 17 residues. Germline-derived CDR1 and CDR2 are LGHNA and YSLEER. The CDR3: CASSQDRQGVVYNEQFF. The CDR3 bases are TGCGCCAGCAGCCAAGATCGGCAGGGGGTGGTTTACAATGAGCAGTTCTTC.

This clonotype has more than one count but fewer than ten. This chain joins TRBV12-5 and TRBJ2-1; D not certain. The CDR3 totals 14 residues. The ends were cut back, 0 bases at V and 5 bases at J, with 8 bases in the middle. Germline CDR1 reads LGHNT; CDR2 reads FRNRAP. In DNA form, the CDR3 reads TGTGCTAGTGGTTTGGTACTGCGGAACAATGAGCAGTTCTTC. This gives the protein CASGLVLRNNEQFF.

The CDR3 DNA sequence: TGTGCCAGCAGCGTAAGAGCGGGAGTAATAGATGAGCAGTTCTTC. Translated, it gives CASSVRAGVIDEQFF. The chain couples TRBV9 to TRBJ2-1; 8 bases line up with TRBD2. The junction had 8 bases not matched to a gene; V was cut back by 1 base and J by 8 bases. The CDR3 runs to 15 residues. Germline V lookup: CDR1 SGDLS, CDR2 YYNGEE.

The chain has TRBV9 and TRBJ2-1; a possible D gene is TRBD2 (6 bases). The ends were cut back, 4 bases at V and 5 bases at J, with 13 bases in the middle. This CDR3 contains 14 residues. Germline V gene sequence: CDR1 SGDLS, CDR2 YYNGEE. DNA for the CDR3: TGTGCCAGCAGCAATACCGGGAGCCACAATGAGCAGTTCTTC. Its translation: CASSNTGSHNEQFF. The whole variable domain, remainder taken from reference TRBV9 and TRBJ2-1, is DSGVTQTPKHLITATGQRVTLRCSPRSGDLSVYWYQQSLDQGLQFLIQYYNGEERAKGNILERFSAQQFPDLHSELNLSSLELGDSALYFCASSNTGSHNEQFFGPGTRLTVL.

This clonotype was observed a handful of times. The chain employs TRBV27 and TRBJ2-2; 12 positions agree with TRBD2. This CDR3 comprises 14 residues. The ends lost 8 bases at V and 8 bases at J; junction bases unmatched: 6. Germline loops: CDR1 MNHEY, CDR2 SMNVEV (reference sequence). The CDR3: CASRRLAGGGELFF. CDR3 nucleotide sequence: TGTGCCAGCCGACGGCTAGCGGGAGGGGGGGAGCTGTTTTTT.

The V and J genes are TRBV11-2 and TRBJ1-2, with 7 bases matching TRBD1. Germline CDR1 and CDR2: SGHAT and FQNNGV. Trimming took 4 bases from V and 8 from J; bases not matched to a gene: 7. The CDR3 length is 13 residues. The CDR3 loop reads CASSSRSGGGYTF. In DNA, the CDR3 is TGTGCCAGCAGCTCAAGATCAGGGGGGGGCTACACCTTC.

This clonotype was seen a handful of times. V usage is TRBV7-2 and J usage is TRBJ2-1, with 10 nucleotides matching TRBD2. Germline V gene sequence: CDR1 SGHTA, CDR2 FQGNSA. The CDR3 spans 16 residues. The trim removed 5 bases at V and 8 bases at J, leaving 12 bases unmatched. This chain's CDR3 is CASSLRLAGPRDEQFF. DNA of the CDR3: TGTGCCAGCAGCCTCCGACTAGCGGGTCCGAGGGATGAGCAGTTCTTC. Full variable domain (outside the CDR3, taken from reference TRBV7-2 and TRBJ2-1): GAGVSQSPSNKVTEKGKDVELRCDPISGHTALYWYRQSLGQGLEFLIYFQGNSAPDKSGLPSDRFSAERTGGSVSTLTIQRTQQEDSAVYLCASSLRLAGPRDEQFFGPGTRLTVL.

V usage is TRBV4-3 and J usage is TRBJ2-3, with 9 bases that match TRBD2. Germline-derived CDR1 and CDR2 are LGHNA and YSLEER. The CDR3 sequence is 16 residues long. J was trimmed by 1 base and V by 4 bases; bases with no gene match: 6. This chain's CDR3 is CASSPTRTSGTDTQYF. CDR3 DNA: TGCGCCAGCAGCCCCACCCGGACTAGCGGCACAGATACGCAGTATTTT.

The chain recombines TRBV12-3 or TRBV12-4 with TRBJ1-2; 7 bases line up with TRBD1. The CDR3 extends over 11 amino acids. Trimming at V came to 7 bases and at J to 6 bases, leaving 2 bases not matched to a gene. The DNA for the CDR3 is TGTGCCAGCACAGGGGGTAATGGCTACACCTTC. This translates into CASTGGNGYTF.

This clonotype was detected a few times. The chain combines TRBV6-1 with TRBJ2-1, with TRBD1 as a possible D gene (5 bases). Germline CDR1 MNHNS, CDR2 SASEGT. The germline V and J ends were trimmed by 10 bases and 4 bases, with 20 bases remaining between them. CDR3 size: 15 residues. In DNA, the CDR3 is TGTGCCATCAGACAAGGGGTCGGAATTTACAATGAGCAGTTCTTC. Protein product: CAIRQGVGIYNEQFF.

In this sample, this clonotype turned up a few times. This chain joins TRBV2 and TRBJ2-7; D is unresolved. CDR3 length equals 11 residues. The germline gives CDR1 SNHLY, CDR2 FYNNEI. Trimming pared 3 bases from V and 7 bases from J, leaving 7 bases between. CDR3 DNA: TGTGCCAGCAGTGACTCCGGAGAGCAGTACTTC. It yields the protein CASSDSGEQYF.

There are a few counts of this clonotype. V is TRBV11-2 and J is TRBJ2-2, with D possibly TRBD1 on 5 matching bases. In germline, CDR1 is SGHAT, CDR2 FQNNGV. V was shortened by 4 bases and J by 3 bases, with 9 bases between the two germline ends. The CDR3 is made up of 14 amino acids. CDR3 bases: TGTGCCAGCAGCTCCCAGGGTTACACCGGGGAGCTGTTTTTT. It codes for CASSSQGYTGELFF.

CDR3 sequence (DNA): TGTGCCAGCAGTCAACCGACGGGGGCGGTGACCGAAGAGACCCAGTACTTC. Its protein product is CASSQPTGAVTEETQYF. The V gene is TRBV12-3 or TRBV12-4, the J gene TRBJ2-5; D possibly matches TRBD1 or TRBD2 (6 bases each). Trimming shortened V by 5 bases and J by 3 bases, and 22 bases separated the two germline ends. This CDR3 region has 17 residues.

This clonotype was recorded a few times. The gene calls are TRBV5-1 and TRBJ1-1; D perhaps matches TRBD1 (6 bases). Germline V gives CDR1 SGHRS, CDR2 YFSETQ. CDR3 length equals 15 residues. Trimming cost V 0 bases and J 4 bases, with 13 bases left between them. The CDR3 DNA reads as TGCGCCAGCAGCTTGGGCCGGGGGGCGCCCACTGAAGCTTTCTTT. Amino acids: CASSLGRGAPTEAFF.

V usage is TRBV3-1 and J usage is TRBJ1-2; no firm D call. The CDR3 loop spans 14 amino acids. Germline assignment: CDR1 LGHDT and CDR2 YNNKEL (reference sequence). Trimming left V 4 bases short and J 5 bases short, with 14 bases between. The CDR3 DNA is TGTGCCAGCAGCCGTGGAGCCTTTTCTTATGGCTACACCTTC. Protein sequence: CASSRGAFSYGYTF.